One and the same sample provided the 20 T cell receptor beta chains below, sequenced in a study of graft-versus-host responses after intestinal transplantation. Assay used: immunoSEQ multiplex PCR; TCRdb lists only in-frame clones, some missing. The repertoire has around 39,000 clones, over 85% of them found once; the top ten carry 3.6%. The material was PBMCs, obtained 734 days after intestinal transplantation. These receptors were taken from a human patient who received an intestinal transplant, so some T cells may come from the graft donor.

Relative to its sample, this clone is medium-sized (0.01 to 0.1%). The gene calls are TRBV18 and TRBJ1-2, with D unresolved. Germline V gives CDR1 KGHSH, CDR2 LQKENI. Trimming shortened V by 5 bases and J by 4 bases, and 5 bases separated the two germline ends. The CDR3 contains 11 residues. This CDR3 reads CASSTGYGYTF. The CDR3 DNA is TGTGCCAGCTCAACGGGCTATGGCTACACCTTC.

The chain employs TRBV14 and TRBJ2-3; TRBD1 matches 8 bases. This CDR3 spans 16 amino acids. Trimming at V came to 3 bases and at J to 4 bases, leaving 9 bases not matched to a gene. Germline-derived CDR1 and CDR2 are SGHDN and FVKESK. CDR3 protein: CASSHGGRGRSDTQYF. The DNA of the CDR3 is TGTGCCAGCAGCCACGGTGGCAGGGGGCGGTCAGATACGCAGTATTTT.

A word on this clone: At one end, the junction sequence differs from germline, possibly due to a read error. The chain couples TRBV6-5 to TRBJ2-2; perhaps TRBD2 as D (6 bases). The CDR3 contains 16 residues. Looked up from germline, CDR1 is MNHEY and CDR2 is SVGAGI. The CDR3 is CASSYGLAPDTGGLFF. CDR3 bases: TGTGCCAGCAGTTACGGGCTAGCACCCGACACCGGGGGGCTGTTTTTT.

The chain is built from TRBV6-5 and TRBJ1-4; 7 bases fit TRBD1. From germline, CDR1 is MNHEY and CDR2 SVGAGI. The CDR3 is 12 residues long. V gave up 7 bases and J gave up 8 bases; unmatched junction bases: 4. CDR3 protein: CASNTGEEKLFF. Here the CDR3 DNA reads TGTGCCAGCAACACAGGGGAAGAAAAACTGTTTTTT.

This chain uses TRBV19 with TRBJ2-7; TRBD1 aligns across 9 bases. There are 15 residues in the CDR3. Germline V CDR1 and CDR2: LNHDA, SQIVND (reference sequence). V lost 5 bases, J lost 5 bases, and 10 bases stayed unmatched. The CDR3 here is CASSLLLGDRDEQYF. The CDR3 nucleotides are TGTGCCAGTAGTCTACTGCTGGGGGACAGGGACGAGCAGTACTTC.

V is TRBV28 and J is TRBJ1-2; 9 bases are a match to TRBD1. The germline gives CDR1 MDHEN, CDR2 SYDVKM. CDR3 size: 15 residues. V shed 10 bases, J shed 1 base, and the junction held 10 bases outside the gene matches. The CDR3: CAIRTPGQGNYGYTF. In DNA, the CDR3 is TGTGCCATCCGAACCCCGGGACAGGGTAACTATGGCTACACCTTC.

The chain uses TRBV11-3 and TRBJ2-5, with 9 bases aligning to TRBD1. The CDR3 sequence is 15 residues long. V was clipped by 5 bases and J by 4 bases; unmatched bases: 8. The V gene's germline CDR1 is SGHNT and CDR2 YENEEA. CDR3 protein: CASSSGQGRGETQYF. As DNA, the CDR3 is TGTGCCAGCAGCAGCGGACAGGGGAGAGGAGAGACCCAGTACTTC.

CDR3 bases: TGTGCCAGCTCGGTACTTCGCGGGAGAAGGTCCTACGAGCAGTACTTC. Amino acid sequence: CASSVLRGRRSYEQYF. The chain recombines TRBV18 with TRBJ2-7, with 7 bases aligning to TRBD2. The CDR3 sequence is 16 residues long. The V gene's germline CDR1 is KGHSH and CDR2 LQKENI. Trimming cost V 6 bases and J 1 base; bases outside gene matches: 12.

V and J are TRBV6-5 and TRBJ1-5, with D possibly TRBD1 on 6 matching bases. With 6 bases removed from V and 5 bases from J, the gap between germline ends came to 11 bases. The CDR3 extends over 13 amino acids. CDR1 is MNHEY and CDR2 is SVGAGI in the germline V gene. The CDR3 here is CASRPDSYQPQHF. CDR3 in DNA: TGTGCCAGCAGGCCGGACAGTTATCAGCCCCAGCATTTT.

The rearrangement links TRBV11-2 to TRBJ2-1; D perhaps matches TRBD2 (6 bases). The length of the CDR3 is 15 residues. Germline V gives CDR1 SGHAT, CDR2 FQNNGV. V lost 4 bases and J 1 base, leaving 11 bases between the germline ends. CDR3 DNA sequence: TGTGCCAGCAGCTACCAGCGGGTATCCTACAATGAGCAGTTCTTC. Residues: CASSYQRVSYNEQFF.

The chain carries TRBV7-3 and TRBJ1-1; possibly TRBD1 for D (5 bases). CDR1 and CDR2 from the germline V gene are SGHTA and FQGTGA. CDR3 length: 13 residues. The V and J ends lost 0 bases and 8 bases respectively, with 10 bases between them. The DNA of the CDR3 is TGTGCCAGCAGCTTAACTGACAGAGGGGAAGCTTTCTTT. This codes for CASSLTDRGEAFF. Full variable domain (remainder filled in from reference TRBV7-3 and TRBJ1-1): GAGVSQTPSNKVTEKGKYVELRCDPISGHTALYWYRQSLGQGPEFLIYFQGTGAADDSGLPNDRFFAVRPEGSVSTLKIQRTERGDSAVYLCASSLTDRGEAFFGQGTRLTVV.

The chain is built from TRBV7-3 and TRBJ2-3; the match to TRBD2 covers 9 bases. This CDR3 contains 15 residues. The trim removed 5 bases at V and 5 bases at J, leaving 8 bases unmatched. Germline loops: CDR1 SGHTA, CDR2 FQGTGA. The CDR3 DNA is TGTGCCAGCAGCGGTAGCGGGAGAGGCTTAGATACGCAGTATTTT. It specifies CASSGSGRGLDTQYF.

This chain connects TRBV6-5 to TRBJ2-4; TRBD2 is a possible D gene (5 bases). The CDR3 has 15 amino acids. Trimming took 4 bases from V and 3 from J, leaving 13 bases between them. Per germline, CDR1 MNHEY and CDR2 SVGAGI. The CDR3 loop is CASSWTSEGKNIQYF. Here the CDR3 DNA reads TGTGCCAGCAGTTGGACCTCCGAGGGCAAAAACATTCAGTACTTC.

The chain links TRBV19 to TRBJ1-5; D is ambiguous. Trimming pared 6 bases from V and 5 bases from J, leaving 14 bases between. This CDR3 has 14 amino acids. Germline CDR1 LNHDA, CDR2 SQIVND (reference sequence). CDR3: CASRWRASDQPQHF. CDR3 in DNA: TGTGCCAGTAGATGGAGGGCCTCAGATCAGCCCCAGCATTTT.

The chain combines TRBV19 with TRBJ2-1; unclear D gene. Germline CDR1 LNHDA, CDR2 SQIVND (reference sequence). V gave up 1 base and J gave up 1 base, with 5 bases separating them. The CDR3 totals 14 residues. The CDR3 nucleotides read TGTGCCAGTAGTATAGGTGGTTCCTACAATGAGCAGTTCTTC. Translation: CASSIGGSYNEQFF.

The chain employs TRBV10-3 and TRBJ2-7; a possible D gene is TRBD1 (6 bases). Trimming cost V 0 bases and J 1 base, with 13 bases left between them. The V gene's germline CDR1 is ENHRY and CDR2 SYGVKD. The CDR3 runs 16 residues. This CDR3 reads CAISESAGGQSYEQYF. The CDR3 bases are TGTGCCATCAGTGAGTCCGCCGGAGGACAGTCCTACGAGCAGTACTTC.

The genes are TRBV6-1 and TRBJ2-1; D ambiguous. The CDR3 is made up of 16 amino acids. Germline lookup yields CDR1 MNHNS and CDR2 SASEGT. V gave up 0 bases and J gave up 2 bases, with 11 bases separating them. The CDR3 DNA follows: TGTGCCAGCAGTGAAGCAGCTAGGATCCCCTACAATGAGCAGTTCTTC. Its translation is CASSEAARIPYNEQFF.

The chain employs TRBV5-1 and TRBJ1-4; 11 bases are a match to TRBD1. The CDR3 spans 16 residues. Germline CDR1 reads SGHRS; CDR2 reads YFSETQ. The V gene end was trimmed by 0 bases and the J gene end by 13 bases; junction bases not matched to a gene: 11. DNA of the CDR3: TGCGCCAGCAGCTTGGCCCGAGGACAGGGGGCGCCGGGACTGTTTTTT. This encodes CASSLARGQGAPGLFF.

The rearrangement links TRBV27 to TRBJ2-5; possibly TRBD2 for D (6 bases). The CDR3 runs 16 residues. CDR1 is MNHEY, CDR2 SMNVEV, per germline (reference sequence). V lost 5 bases and J 3 bases, leaving 19 bases between the germline ends. The CDR3, as DNA: TGTGCCAGCAGTACAAATTCCCGGGACTCCAAAGAGACCCAGTACTTC. Protein: CASSTNSRDSKETQYF.

This chain joins TRBV6-5 and TRBJ2-7, with TRBD2 matching over 7 bases. This CDR3 is built from 12 residues. Per germline, CDR1 MNHEY and CDR2 SVGAGI. The CDR3 protein is CGSGTKLYEQYF. The CDR3 DNA reads TGTGGATCCGGGACTAAACTCTACGAGCAGTACTTC.